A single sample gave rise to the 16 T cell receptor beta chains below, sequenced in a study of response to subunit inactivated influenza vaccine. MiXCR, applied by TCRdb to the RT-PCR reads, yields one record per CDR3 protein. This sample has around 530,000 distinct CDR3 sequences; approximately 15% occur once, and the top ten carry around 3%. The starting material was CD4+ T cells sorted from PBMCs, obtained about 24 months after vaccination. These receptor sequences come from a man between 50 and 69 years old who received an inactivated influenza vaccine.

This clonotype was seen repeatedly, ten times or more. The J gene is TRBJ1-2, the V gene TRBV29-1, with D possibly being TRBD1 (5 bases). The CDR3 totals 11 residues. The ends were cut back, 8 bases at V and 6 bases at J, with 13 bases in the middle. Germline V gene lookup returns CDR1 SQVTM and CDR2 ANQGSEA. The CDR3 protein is CSSRDGDGYTF. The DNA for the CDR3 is TGCAGCTCGAGGGACGGCGATGGCTACACCTTC.

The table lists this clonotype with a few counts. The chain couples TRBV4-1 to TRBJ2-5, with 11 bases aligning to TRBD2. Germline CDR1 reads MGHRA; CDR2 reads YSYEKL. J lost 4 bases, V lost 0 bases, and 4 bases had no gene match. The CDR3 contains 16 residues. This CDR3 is CASSQDGTSGGETQYF. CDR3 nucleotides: TGCGCCAGCAGCCAAGATGGAACTAGCGGGGGAGAGACCCAGTACTTC.

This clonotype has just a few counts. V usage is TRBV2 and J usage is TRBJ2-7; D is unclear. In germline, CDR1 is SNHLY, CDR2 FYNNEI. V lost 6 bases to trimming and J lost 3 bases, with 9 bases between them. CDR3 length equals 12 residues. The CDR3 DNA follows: TGTGCCAGCAGCGGCTATTTCTACGAGCAGTACTTC. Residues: CASSGYFYEQYF.

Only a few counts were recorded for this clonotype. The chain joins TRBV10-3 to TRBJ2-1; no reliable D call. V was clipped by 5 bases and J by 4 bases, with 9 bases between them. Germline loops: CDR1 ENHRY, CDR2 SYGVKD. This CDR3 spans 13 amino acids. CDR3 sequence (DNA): TGTGCCATCAGTAAAGGACGGTACAATGAGCAGTTCTTC. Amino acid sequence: CAISKGRYNEQFF.

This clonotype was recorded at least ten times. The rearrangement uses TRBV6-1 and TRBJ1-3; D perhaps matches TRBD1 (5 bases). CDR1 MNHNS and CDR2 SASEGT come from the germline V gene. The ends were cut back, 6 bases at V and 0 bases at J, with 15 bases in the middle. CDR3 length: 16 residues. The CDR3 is CASRQSGQPSGNTIYF. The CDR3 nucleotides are TGTGCCAGCAGACAGAGCGGACAACCCTCTGGAAACACCATATATTTT.

Here the CDR3 DNA reads TGTGCCAGCAGCTCATGGGGGGTCGGGGAGCTGTTTTTT. This codes for CASSSWGVGELFF. The V and J genes are TRBV5-4 and TRBJ2-2; possibly TRBD2 for D (6 bases). This CDR3 is 13 amino acids long. V was trimmed by 3 bases and J by 7 bases, leaving 10 bases between them. Germline CDR1 SGHNT, CDR2 YYREEE (reference sequence).

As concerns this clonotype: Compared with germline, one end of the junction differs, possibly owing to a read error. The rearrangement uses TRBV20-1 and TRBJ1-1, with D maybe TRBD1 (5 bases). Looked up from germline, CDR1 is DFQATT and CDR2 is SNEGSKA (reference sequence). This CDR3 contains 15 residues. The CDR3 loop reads CSARVGGMTNSEAFF. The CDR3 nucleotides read TGCAGTGCTAGAGTTGGGGGAATGACGAACTCTGAAGCTTTCTTT.

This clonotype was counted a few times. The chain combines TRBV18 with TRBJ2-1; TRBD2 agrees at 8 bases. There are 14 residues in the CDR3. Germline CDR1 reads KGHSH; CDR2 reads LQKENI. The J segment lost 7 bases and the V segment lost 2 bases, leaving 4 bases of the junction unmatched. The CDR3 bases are TGTGCCAGCTCACCAACCGTAGCGGGGAATGAGCAGTTCTTC. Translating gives CASSPTVAGNEQFF.

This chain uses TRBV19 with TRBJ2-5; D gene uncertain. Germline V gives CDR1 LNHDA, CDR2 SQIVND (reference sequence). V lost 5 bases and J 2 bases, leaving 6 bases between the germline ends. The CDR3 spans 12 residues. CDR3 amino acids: CASSENQETQYF. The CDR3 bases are TGTGCCAGTAGTGAGAATCAAGAGACCCAGTACTTC.

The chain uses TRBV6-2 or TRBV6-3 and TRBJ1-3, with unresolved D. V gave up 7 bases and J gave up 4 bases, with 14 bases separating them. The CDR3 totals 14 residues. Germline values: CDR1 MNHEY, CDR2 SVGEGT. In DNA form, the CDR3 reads TGTGCCAGCACTGACCCGGGAGACGGAAACACCATATATTTT. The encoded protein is CASTDPGDGNTIYF.

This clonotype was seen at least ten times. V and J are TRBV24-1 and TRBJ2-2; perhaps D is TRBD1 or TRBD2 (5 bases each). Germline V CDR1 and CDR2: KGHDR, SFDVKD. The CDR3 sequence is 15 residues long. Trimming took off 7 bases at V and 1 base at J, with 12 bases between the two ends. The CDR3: CATSRDGVNTGELFF. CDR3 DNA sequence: TGTGCCACCAGCCGGGACGGCGTGAACACCGGGGAGCTGTTTTTT.

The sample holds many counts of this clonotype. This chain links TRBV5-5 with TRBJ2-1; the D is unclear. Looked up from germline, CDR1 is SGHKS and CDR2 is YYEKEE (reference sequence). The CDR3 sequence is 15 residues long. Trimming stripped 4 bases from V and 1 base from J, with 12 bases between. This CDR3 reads CASSPSWGSYNEQFF. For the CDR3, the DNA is TGTGCCAGCAGCCCCAGTTGGGGATCCTACAATGAGCAGTTCTTC.

This CDR3 is CASSFDPGTLYNEQFF. The CDR3, as DNA: TGCGCCAGCAGCTTTGATCCAGGGACACTATACAATGAGCAGTTCTTC. The chain combines TRBV5-1 with TRBJ2-1, with D possibly TRBD1 on 6 matching bases. Germline V gene sequence: CDR1 SGHRS, CDR2 YFSETQ. V gave up 2 bases and J gave up 4 bases, with 16 bases separating them. The CDR3 covers 16 residues.

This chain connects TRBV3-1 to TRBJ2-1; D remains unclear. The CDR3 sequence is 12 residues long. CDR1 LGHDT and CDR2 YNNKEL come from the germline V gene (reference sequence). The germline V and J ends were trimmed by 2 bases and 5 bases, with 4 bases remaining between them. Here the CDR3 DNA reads TGTGCCAGCAGCCAATCAGACAATGAGCAGTTCTTC. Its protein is CASSQSDNEQFF.

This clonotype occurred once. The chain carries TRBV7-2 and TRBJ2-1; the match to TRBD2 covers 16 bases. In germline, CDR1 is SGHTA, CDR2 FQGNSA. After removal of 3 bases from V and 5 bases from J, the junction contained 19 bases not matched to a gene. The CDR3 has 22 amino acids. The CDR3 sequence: CASSFLPGLAGGPGRPHNEQFF. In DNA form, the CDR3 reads TGTGCCAGCAGCTTCCTACCGGGACTAGCGGGAGGGCCGGGGAGGCCTCACAATGAGCAGTTCTTC.

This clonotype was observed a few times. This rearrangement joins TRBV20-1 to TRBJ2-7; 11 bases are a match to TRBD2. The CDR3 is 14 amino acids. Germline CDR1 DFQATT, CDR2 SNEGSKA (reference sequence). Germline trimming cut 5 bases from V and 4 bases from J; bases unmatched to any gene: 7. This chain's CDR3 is CSALQGLADYEQYF. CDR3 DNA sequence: TGCAGTGCTCTCCAGGGACTAGCGGATTACGAGCAGTACTTC.